This T cell receptor (beta chain) was observed in a study of radiation and T cells in renal cell carcinoma. Study at large: Nephrectomy followed 15 Gy stereotactic body radiation by 4 weeks.

Time point denoted: baseline pretreatment blood. Treatment indicated: 15 Gy SBRT to primary tumor, nephrectomy 4 weeks later. Clear cell pathology was present in this patient's renal cell carcinoma. This CDR3 spans 16 amino acids. V lost 7 bases to trimming and J lost 4 bases; unmatched junction nucleotides: 10. Germline CDR1 and CDR2: SGHTA and FQGNSA. About this clone itself: Its antigen is currently unknown.

Profiled with immunoSEQ multiplex PCR; TCRdb holds only in-frame clones, not every one. The sample lists around 160,000 clones, around 89% occurring once. Broader study findings: Top tumor clonotypes rose in blood 2 weeks post-radiation, then contracted. Pretreatment tumor biopsies were lacking, so baseline clonotypes are unknown.

The genes are TRBV7-2 and TRBJ2-2, with 9 bases identical to TRBD2. Sequenced here: blood, sampled from a patient whose treatment included radiotherapy and nephrectomy. The clonotype originates from a woman aged 70-85 years with renal cell carcinoma. For the CDR3, the DNA is TGTGCCAGCACCTTGGGCGGGGGGGCTGCCACCGGGGAGCTGTTTTTT. Encoded protein: CASTLGGGAATGELFF.